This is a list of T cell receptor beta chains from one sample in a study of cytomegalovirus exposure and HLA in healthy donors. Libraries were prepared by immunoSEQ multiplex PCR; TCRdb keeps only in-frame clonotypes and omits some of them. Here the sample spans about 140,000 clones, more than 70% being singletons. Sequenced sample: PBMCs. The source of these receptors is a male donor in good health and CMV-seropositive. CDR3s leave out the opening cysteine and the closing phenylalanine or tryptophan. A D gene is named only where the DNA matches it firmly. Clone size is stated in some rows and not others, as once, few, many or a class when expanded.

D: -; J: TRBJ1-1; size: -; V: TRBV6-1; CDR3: ASSEQGTTEAF
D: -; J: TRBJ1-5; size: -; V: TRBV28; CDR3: ASRRGLGQPQH
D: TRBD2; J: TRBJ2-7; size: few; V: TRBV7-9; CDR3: ASSSSWTRHEQY
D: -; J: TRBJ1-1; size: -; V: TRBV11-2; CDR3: ASSFLRNTEAF
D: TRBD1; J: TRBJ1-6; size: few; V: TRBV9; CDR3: ASSVEGQRNSPLH
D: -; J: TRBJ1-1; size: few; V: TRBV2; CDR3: ASSEATNTGYGKAF
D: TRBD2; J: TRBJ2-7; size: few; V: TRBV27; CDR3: ASSLAGGIYEQY
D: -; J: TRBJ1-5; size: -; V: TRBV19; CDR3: ASSIFTLYQGSQPQH
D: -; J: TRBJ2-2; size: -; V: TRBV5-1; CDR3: ASSLAARSNTGELF
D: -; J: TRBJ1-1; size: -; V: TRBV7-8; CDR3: ASSLGQGAGAF
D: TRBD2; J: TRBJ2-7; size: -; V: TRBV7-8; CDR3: ASSLAASGSNPKPYEQY
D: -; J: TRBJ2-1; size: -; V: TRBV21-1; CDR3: ASSRDRDRETSGSCNEQF
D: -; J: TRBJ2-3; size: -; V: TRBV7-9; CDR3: ASSLFEDTDTQY
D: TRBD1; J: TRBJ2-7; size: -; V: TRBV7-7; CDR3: ASSPGIGTVPYEQY
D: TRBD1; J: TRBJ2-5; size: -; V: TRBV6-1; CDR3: ASSGADRVETQY
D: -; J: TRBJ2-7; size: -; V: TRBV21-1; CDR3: ARLRGYEQY
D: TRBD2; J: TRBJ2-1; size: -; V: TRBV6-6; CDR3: ASSDSGASSYNEQF
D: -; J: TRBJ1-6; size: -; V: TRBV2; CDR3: ASSEEWSSPLH
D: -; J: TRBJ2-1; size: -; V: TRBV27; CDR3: ASSTGPFSSYNEQF
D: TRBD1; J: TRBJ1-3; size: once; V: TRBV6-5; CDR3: ASRLNRGEGNTIY
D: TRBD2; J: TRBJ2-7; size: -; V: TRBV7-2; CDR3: ATKQWPGTSPYEQY
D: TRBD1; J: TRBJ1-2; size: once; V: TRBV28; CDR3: ASSRDRGLGYT
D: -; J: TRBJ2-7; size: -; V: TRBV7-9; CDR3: ASSLESHEQY
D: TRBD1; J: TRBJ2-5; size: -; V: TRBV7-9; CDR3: ASSLQGAEGIETQY
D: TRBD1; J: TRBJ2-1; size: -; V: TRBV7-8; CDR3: ASSQFRRDTGGRRNEQF
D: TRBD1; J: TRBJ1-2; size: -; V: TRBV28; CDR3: ASRNSGTDYGYT
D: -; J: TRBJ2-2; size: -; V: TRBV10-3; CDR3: AIPRGASIDDTGELF
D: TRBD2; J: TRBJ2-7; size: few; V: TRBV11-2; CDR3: ASSLNTGLVRPEQY
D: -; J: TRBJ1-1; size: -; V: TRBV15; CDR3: ATSRPQIGKGVLNTEAF
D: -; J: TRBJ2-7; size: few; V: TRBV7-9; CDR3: ASSKTIYEQY
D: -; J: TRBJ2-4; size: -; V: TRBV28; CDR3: ASSLPFGGIGGWGNIQY
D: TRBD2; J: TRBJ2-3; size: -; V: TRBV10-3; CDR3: AISELGTSGKWMDTQY
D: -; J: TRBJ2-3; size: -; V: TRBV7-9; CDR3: ASSSRRGRRSSTDTQY
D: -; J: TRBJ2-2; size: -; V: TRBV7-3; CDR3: ASRKEGPGELF
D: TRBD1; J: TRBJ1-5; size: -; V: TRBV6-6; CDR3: ASSYDRDRVDQPQH
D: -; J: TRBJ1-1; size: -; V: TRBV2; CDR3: ASSDLTAGKAF
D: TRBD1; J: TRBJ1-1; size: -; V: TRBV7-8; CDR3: ASSLVDRANTEAF
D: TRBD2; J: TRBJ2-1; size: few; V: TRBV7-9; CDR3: SSSTQGLAGDRYNEQF
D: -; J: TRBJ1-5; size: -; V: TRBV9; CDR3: ASSVGSGDYQPQH
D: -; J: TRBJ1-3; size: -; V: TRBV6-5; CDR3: ASSSPSGYRGNTIY
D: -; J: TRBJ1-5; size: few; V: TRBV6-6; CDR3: ASSYLVFQPQH
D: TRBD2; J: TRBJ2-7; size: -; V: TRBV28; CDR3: TSSLWRGNSYEQY
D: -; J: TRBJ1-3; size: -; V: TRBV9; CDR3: ASSVVGVQASGNTIY
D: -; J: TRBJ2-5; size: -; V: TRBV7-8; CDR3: ASSGPTRVGQTQY
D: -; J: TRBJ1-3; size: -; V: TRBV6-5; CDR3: ASSPQGNSGNTIY
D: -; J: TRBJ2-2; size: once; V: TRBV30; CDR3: AWISETSSTGELF
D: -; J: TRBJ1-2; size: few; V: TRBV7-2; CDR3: ASSPMGRAGGGYT
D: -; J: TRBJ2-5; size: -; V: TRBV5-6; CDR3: ASSGQQETQY
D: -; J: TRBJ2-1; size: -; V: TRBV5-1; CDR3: ASSLTGSSYNEQF
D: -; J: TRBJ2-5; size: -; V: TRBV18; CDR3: ASSPRVGGIGETQY
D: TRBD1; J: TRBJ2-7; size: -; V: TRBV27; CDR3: ASRLDRGRLEY
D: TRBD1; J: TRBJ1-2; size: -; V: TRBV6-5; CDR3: ASSRNRGYGYT
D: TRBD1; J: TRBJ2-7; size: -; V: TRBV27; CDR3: ASSTGQGDSYEQY
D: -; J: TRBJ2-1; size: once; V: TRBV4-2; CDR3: ASSQDGRTPTHNEQF
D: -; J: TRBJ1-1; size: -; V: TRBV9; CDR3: ASSVGGTTEAF
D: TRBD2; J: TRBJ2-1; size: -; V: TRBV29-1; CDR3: SVYVSGRYNEQF
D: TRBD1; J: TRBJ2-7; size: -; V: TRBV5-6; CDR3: ASSLTPGQSIEQY